This T cell receptor (beta chain) was sequenced during a study of cytomegalovirus exposure and HLA in healthy donors. Notes on the study in general: Reports indicate that TCR beta sequences accurately predicted the HLA-A and HLA-B alleles of most subjects. The Asian-associated ancestry cluster reportedly had fewer N-insertions than the approximately 630-donor mean in a later analysis. The authors enumerated under 200 TCR beta chains as linked to cytomegalovirus. Earlier analysis looked at TCR beta V segments, and most were productive about 90% or about 30% of the time.

This CDR3 comprises 15 residues. V was pared by 6 bases and J by 7 bases, with 10 bases of the junction left unmatched. Germline V gene lookup returns CDR1 LNHDA and CDR2 SQIVND (reference sequence). A note on this clone: The antigen is undetermined.

The PCR had 60 Vbeta and 13 Jbeta primers. Clones were sequenced by immunoSEQ multiplex PCR, and TCRdb holds only the in-frame ones, with some missing. The table records around 150,000 clones, roughly a tenth of them present only once. Sequencing was performed on PBMCs. This TCR was recovered from a male donor in good health and CMV-seronegative. The genes are TRBV19 and TRBJ2-7; 12 bases match TRBD1. The CDR3 loop reads CASRPSGQGAEEQYF. DNA for the CDR3: TGTGCCAGTAGGCCCTCGGGACAGGGGGCGGAAGAGCAGTACTTC.